This TCR beta chain was captured by sequencing in a study of regulatory T cells in long-lasting Graves disease (dated by TCRdb to the early 2020s). Turning to the overall study: Persistent Graves' disease was defined as persistently positive TSH receptor autoantibodies together with antithyroid drug treatment for over 5 years. Persistent Graves' disease patients in the clinical cohort had taken antithyroid drugs for roughly ten years on average. Persistent Graves' disease patients were compared with newly diagnosed Graves' disease patients by peripheral blood TCR sequencing and RNA sequencing. The study was conducted in China and was registered as a clinical trial. A total of roughly 33 samples were covered by TCR sequencing, comprising some 13 persistent and some 20 newly diagnosed Graves' disease patients. The study at large found these results: Persistent disease showed preferential use of TRBV28, TRBJ1-2 and TRBJ2-5, whereas newly diagnosed disease favored TRBV20-1 and TRBJ2-1. Persistent Graves' disease patients showed lower TCR Shannon entropy and fewer highly expanded clones than newly diagnosed patients, suggesting clonal expansion. Only peripheral blood was studied, because thyroid tissue, the primary lesion, was inaccessible. Sequencing and analysis were limited to the TCR beta chain. The authors noted that the small sample size was a limitation that may lower accuracy. Persistent patients shared more public clonotypes among themselves (2,741) than newly diagnosed patients did (approximately 970).

Including the terminal cysteine and phenylalanine, the CDR3 comprises 16 residues. Here the CDR3 DNA is all that survives: 48 bases in frame from base 1. The junction carries 20 bases between V and J, which are trimmed by 6 bases and 2 bases respectively. CDR1 and CDR2 (MNHNS, SASEGT) derive from the germline V gene. This clonotype was recorded a few times. This clone's antigen is unknown. No base quality values were provided; no much bigger clone lies one nucleotide off. This sample's time point label indicates: persistent/refractory GD, antithyroid drugs over 5 years with positive TRAb. For both TCR sequencing and RNA sequencing, RNA was extracted from PBMCs using TRIzol. The diagnosis of Graves' disease was made according to American Thyroid Association guidelines. Patients for the study were recruited at an endocrinology department in Xi'an, China. From each patient, about 8.9 milliliters of peripheral blood was collected into an EDTA anticoagulant tube. Ficoll Paque Plus density gradient separation was used to isolate PBMCs, and no further T cell sorting was done. An Agilent 2100 Bioanalyzer and agarose gel were used to assess RNA quality, and a NanoDrop 2000 was used to measure RNA concentration.

The library relied on multiplex PCR. This sample was sequenced with an Illumina HiSeq 4000. To build TCR beta libraries, CDR3 regions were amplified by Arm-PCR using iRepertoire HTBI primers. Before sequencing, the PCR products underwent gel purification. The authors' analysis ran thus. Gene usage analysis of CDR3 amino acid clonotypes used the 60 to 75 TRBV and more than 13 TRBJ segments found across samples. Filtered high-quality paired reads were merged into contigs using COPE and FqMerger. Contigs were aligned with BLAST to IMGT TRBV, TRBD and TRBJ reference genes, and CDR3 was defined per IMGT. Clonotypes above 0.1% frequency were classified as highly expanded clones. Shannon entropy was used to measure repertoire diversity, and the Gini coefficient was used to measure V-J evenness. Clonotypes shared by more than one individual were considered public. TCRdb reworked the public reads: Q25 trimming with fastp, MiXCR clone assembly, productive beta chains retained. A single entry per CDR3 protein holds the most common genes and DNA from its merged rows. The authors' filters were not applied to this entry. This sample has around 460,000 distinct CDR3 sequences in its table, and about 20% of those were observed once. Roughly 14% of the sample belongs to the ten largest clones.

The sequences come from peripheral blood mononuclear cells (PBMCs), collected when the disease was refractory, from a patient treated with antithyroid drugs. This receptor was obtained from a female donor with Graves disease. Recombination linked TRBV6-1 to TRBJ2-7; the D gene is perhaps TRBD2, on 6 matching bases. The base sequence is TGTGCCAGCAGCTCTATGGCCGATGGACTAACCTACGAGCAGTACTTC. This encodes CASSSMADGLTYEQYF.